One sample yielded the 22 T cell receptor beta chains listed below, sequenced in a study of OX40 agonist ivuxolimab in advanced cancers. Method: immunoSEQ multiplex PCR; TCRdb's copy keeps in-frame clones and lacks some. The table has 55,000 to 70,000 clones, roughly 83% seen once; the top ten hold around 2.7%. The material was CD4+ or CD8+ T cells sorted from blood, obtained in a trial of the OX40 agonist ivuxolimab. These receptors came from an adult with an advanced solid tumor such as melanoma, head and neck, liver or kidney cancer.

V is TRBV5-1 and J is TRBJ2-5, with 7 nucleotides matching TRBD1. The germline V gene encodes CDR1 SGHRS and CDR2 YFSETQ. V was clipped by 0 bases and J by 0 bases; unmatched bases: 14. The CDR3 length is 19 residues. CDR3 amino acids: CASSLGPKPGQLYQETQYF. In DNA form, the CDR3 reads TGCGCCAGCAGCTTGGGACCAAAACCGGGACAGCTTTACCAAGAGACCCAGTACTTC.

The chain combines TRBV5-1 with TRBJ2-4; 9 nucleotides agree with TRBD1. The CDR3 is 14 amino acids. V was pared by 4 bases and J by 6 bases, with 5 bases of the junction left unmatched. CDR1 is SGHRS, CDR2 YFSETQ, per germline. The CDR3 sequence is CASSRGQGGNIQYF. The CDR3 DNA reads TGCGCCAGCAGCAGGGGACAGGGAGGAAACATTCAGTACTTC.

The chain carries TRBV5-4 and TRBJ2-7; TRBD2 aligns across 12 bases. The CDR3 runs 15 residues. Germline V gives CDR1 SGHNT, CDR2 YYREEE (reference sequence). V lost 3 bases, J lost 4 bases, and 5 bases stayed unmatched. CDR3 loop: CASSSPLAGGYEQYF. The CDR3 DNA reads as TGTGCCAGCAGCTCCCCACTAGCGGGGGGTTACGAGCAGTACTTC.

The chain joins TRBV30 to TRBJ2-5, with TRBD2 as a possible D gene (6 bases). Trimming left V 0 bases short and J 3 bases short, with 11 bases between. The CDR3 extends over 14 amino acids. Germline V gene lookup returns CDR1 GTSNPN and CDR2 SVGIG (reference sequence). The CDR3 is CAWSVGGVKETQYF. Here the CDR3 DNA reads TGTGCCTGGAGTGTCGGAGGGGTTAAAGAGACCCAGTACTTC. The whole variable domain, filled in from reference TRBV30 and TRBJ2-5, reads SQTIHQWPATLVQPVGSPLSLECTVEGTSNPNLYWYRQAAGRGLQLLFYSVGIGQISSEVPQNLSASRPQDRQFILSSKKLLLSDSGFYLCAWSVGGVKETQYFGPGTRLLVL.

This clone was found once. The chain links TRBV7-3 to TRBJ2-1, with 10 bases matching TRBD2. Trimming cost V 3 bases and J 6 bases; bases outside gene matches: 2. The CDR3 sequence is 14 residues long. Germline V gives CDR1 SGHTA, CDR2 FQGTGA. The CDR3 here is CASSFSGGSNEQFF. As DNA, the CDR3 is TGTGCCAGCAGCTTTAGCGGGGGGAGCAATGAGCAGTTCTTC.

This chain connects TRBV4-1 to TRBJ1-6; possible D gene TRBD1, 5 bases. Germline CDR1 MGHRA, CDR2 YSYEKL. CDR3 size: 16 residues. V was clipped by 1 base and J by 6 bases, with 13 bases between them. CDR3 bases: TGCGCCAGCAGCCAAGTCCTGGGGCTCGCTAATTCACCCCTCCACTTT. Amino acid sequence: CASSQVLGLANSPLHF.

This clone has just a few counts. The rearrangement joins TRBV7-6 to TRBJ2-2; D gene unclear. Germline V gives CDR1 SGHVS, CDR2 FNYEAQ. The CDR3 runs to 16 residues. Trimming removed 2 bases from V and 9 bases from J, with 19 bases in between. CDR3 DNA sequence: TGTGCCAGCAGCTTACAGGCCCTTTTTTCACCTCGGGAGCTGTTTTTT. Protein product: CASSLQALFSPRELFF. Based on the CDR3 plus reference TRBV7-6 and TRBJ2-2, the full variable domain is GAGVSQSPRYKVTKRGQDVALRCDPISGHVSLYWYRQALGQGPEFLTYFNYEAQQDKSGLPNDRFSAERPEGSISTLTIQRTEQRDSAMYRCASSLQALFSPRELFFGEGSRLTVL.

The genes are TRBV6-1 and TRBJ1-2, with 8 bases lining up with TRBD1. J gave up 1 base and V 7 bases, and 8 bases lay outside the gene matches. CDR3 length: 15 residues. Germline V gene lookup returns CDR1 MNHNS and CDR2 SASEGT. In nucleotides, the CDR3 is TGTGCCAGCATTCTGACAGGGGTAGATAACTATGGCTACACCTTC. Translating it yields CASILTGVDNYGYTF.

The chain combines TRBV7-2 with TRBJ1-2; maybe TRBD1 (5 bases). Trimming removed 5 bases from V and 9 bases from J, with 13 bases in between. This CDR3 comprises 12 residues. Germline-derived CDR1 and CDR2 are SGHTA and FQGNSA. CDR3 nucleotides: TGTGCCAGCAGCCCCGGAGGGGCTAGCTACACCTTC. This codes for CASSPGGASYTF.

The V and J genes are TRBV7-8 and TRBJ1-1, with unresolved D. V lost 4 bases and J lost 1, with 13 bases in between. CDR3 size: 15 residues. Germline V gives CDR1 SGHVS, CDR2 FQNEAQ. DNA for the CDR3: TGTGCCAGCAGCTACCCGTATAGGGAGAACACTGAAGCTTTCTTT. Amino acid sequence: CASSYPYRENTEAFF.

Note on this clone: A much larger clone sits a single nucleotide away, making a read error possible. V gene TRBV2 combines with J gene TRBJ2-7; D ambiguous. The CDR3 has 11 amino acids. V gave up 3 bases and J gave up 3 bases, with 3 bases separating them. Per the germline V gene, CDR1 is SNHLY and CDR2 is FYNNEI. CDR3 amino acids: CASSDSYEQYF. CDR3 DNA sequence: TGTGCCAGCAGTGATAGCTACGAGCAGTACTTC.

V usage is TRBV5-1 and J usage is TRBJ1-6; D is possibly TRBD1 (6 bases). The CDR3 has 17 amino acids. Deletions cut 0 bases from V and 10 bases from J, with 20 bases between. The V gene's germline CDR1 is SGHRS and CDR2 YFSETQ. CDR3 residues: CASSLDGGGLVRSPLHF. In nucleotides, the CDR3 is TGCGCCAGCAGCTTGGATGGCGGGGGCTTAGTTCGGTCACCCCTCCACTTT. The whole variable domain, remainder taken from reference TRBV5-1 and TRBJ1-6, is KAGVTQTPRYLIKTRGQQVTLSCSPISGHRSVSWYQQTPGQGLQFLFEYFSETQRNKGNFPGRFSGRQFSNSRSEMNVSTLELGDSALYLCASSLDGGGLVRSPLHFGNGTRLTVT.

The V call is TRBV10-3, the J call TRBJ2-7; D is possibly TRBD2 (6 bases). The CDR3 is 13 amino acids. V lost 3 bases and J 6 bases, leaving 12 bases between the germline ends. Germline loops: CDR1 ENHRY, CDR2 SYGVKD. CDR3 sequence reads: CAISDGEAGEQYF. Written as DNA, the CDR3 is TGTGCCATCAGTGATGGGGAGGCGGGCGAGCAGTACTTC.

J is TRBJ1-1 and V is TRBV7-2; tentative D call: TRBD1 (6 bases). The V end was cut by 4 bases, the J end by 8 bases, with 11 bases between. CDR1 and CDR2 (germline): SGHTA, FQGNSA. This CDR3 is built from 12 residues. CDR3 sequence: CASSSTGTEAFF. The CDR3, as DNA: TGTGCCAGCAGCTCCACAGGGACAGAAGCTTTCTTT.

This chain joins TRBV19 and TRBJ1-5, with TRBD1 matching 10 bases. This CDR3 has 17 residues. CDR1 and CDR2 (germline): LNHDA, SQIVND (reference sequence). After removal of 5 bases from V and 7 bases from J, the junction contained 14 bases not matched to a gene. CDR3 sequence reads: CASSPGTGAADWQPQHF. DNA for the CDR3: TGTGCCAGTAGTCCCGGGACAGGGGCCGCCGATTGGCAGCCCCAGCATTTT.

This chain connects TRBV2 to TRBJ2-4; the D gene could be TRBD1 or TRBD2 (5 bases each). The germline gives CDR1 SNHLY, CDR2 FYNNEI. This CDR3 has 15 residues. Trimming shortened V by 6 bases and J by 6 bases, and 18 bases separated the two germline ends. This CDR3 is CASSGERRGGNIQYF. DNA of the CDR3: TGTGCCAGCAGCGGAGAACGGCGTGGGGGAAACATTCAGTACTTC.

This rearrangement joins TRBV7-8 to TRBJ1-3, with 10 bases matching TRBD1. This CDR3 has 16 residues. Germline V gene lookup returns CDR1 SGHVS and CDR2 FQNEAQ. Germline trimming cut 5 bases from V and 2 bases from J; bases unmatched to any gene: 6. CDR3 bases: TGTGCCAGCAGCCTCGGCGGACAGGGGGCTGGAAACACCATATATTTT. It codes for CASSLGGQGAGNTIYF.

V usage is TRBV18 and J usage is TRBJ2-5; D possibly corresponds to TRBD2 (6 bases). Germline-derived CDR1 and CDR2 are KGHSH and LQKENI. CDR3 length: 14 amino acids. The germline V and J ends were trimmed by 3 bases and 2 bases, with 10 bases remaining between them. The CDR3 loop is CASSPGRLQETQYF. In nucleotides, the CDR3 is TGTGCCAGCTCACCCGGGAGACTACAAGAGACCCAGTACTTC.

This sequence joins TRBV19 and TRBJ2-6, with 12 bases matching TRBD1. The CDR3 is made up of 17 amino acids. Germline-derived CDR1 and CDR2 are LNHDA and SQIVND (reference sequence). Unmatched junction bases numbered 8, after V lost 7 bases and J lost 4 bases. The CDR3 loop is CASTMGQGAGGANVLTF. The CDR3 nucleotides read TGTGCCAGTACCATGGGACAGGGGGCGGGAGGGGCCAACGTCCTGACTTTC.

V and J are TRBV4-1 and TRBJ1-6; 8 bases are a match to TRBD1. This CDR3 has 18 amino acids. The junction had 9 bases not matched to a gene; V was cut back by 0 bases and J by 5 bases. CDR1 is MGHRA and CDR2 is YSYEKL in the germline V gene. CDR3 nucleotides: TGCGCCAGCAGCCAAGAAGGGCGCGCGGACAGGGATAATTCACCCCTCCACTTT. Encoded protein: CASSQEGRADRDNSPLHF.

The V gene is TRBV29-1, the J gene TRBJ1-2; the D is unclear. With 5 bases removed from V and 0 bases from J, the gap between germline ends came to 7 bases. This CDR3 is built from 12 residues. Germline loops: CDR1 SQVTM, CDR2 ANQGSEA. DNA for the CDR3: TGCAGCGTTTCGGCAGCTAACTATGGCTACACCTTC. Residues: CSVSAANYGYTF.

The chain is built from TRBV7-2 and TRBJ1-6, with TRBD1 matching over 7 bases. V lost 2 bases and J lost 4; bases outside the gene matches: 2. The CDR3 contains 15 residues. Germline CDR1 and CDR2: SGHTA and FQGNSA. DNA of the CDR3: TGTGCCAGCAGCTTACAGGGGGAGTATAATTCACCCCTCCACTTT. This sequence encodes CASSLQGEYNSPLHF.